The present TCR beta chain was sequenced within a study of T-cell memory formation after mild COVID-19. Overall study context: The study found TCR clusters largely donor specific. Findings of the study overall: Day 15 to 85 contracting clones showed balanced CD4/CD8; day 15 to 37 expanders favored CD4+. CD8+ contracting clones occupied EMRA, while CD4+ ones occupied mainly CM and EM. Cross-reactive memory apparently joined, as some responding clones appeared in pre-infection memory.

Each CDR3 protein is one row after TCRdb ran MiXCR on the 5' RACE reads. The sample carries approximately 260,000 distinct CDR3 sequences, 18% recorded once. This clonotype was found many times. Its antigen remains unknown. CDR1 LNHDA and CDR2 SQIVND come from the germline V gene (reference sequence). CDR3 length equals 15 residues. The V gene end was trimmed by 2 bases and the J gene end by 3 bases; junction bases not matched to a gene: 6. This sequence originates from a young man who had mild COVID-19 (a few samples of this study predate the infection). Cell type and time point are not known. V gene TRBV19 combines with J gene TRBJ1-2; 7 bases fit TRBD1. Material for sequencing was PBMCs or a T cell subset sorted from them (not recorded which). CDR3 sequence reads: CASSISSQGDYGYTF. CDR3 sequence (DNA): TGTGCCAGTAGTATATCATCTCAGGGGGACTATGGCTACACCTTC. The full variable domain, with the rest looked up from reference TRBV19 and TRBJ1-2, is DGGITQSPKYLFRKEGQNVTLSCEQNLNHDAMYWYRQDPGQGLRLIYYSQIVNDFQKGDIAEGYSVSREKKESFPLTVTSAQKNPTAFYLCASSISSQGDYGYTFGSGTRLTVV.